Shown below are 23 T cell receptor beta chains from a single sample sequenced in a study of cytomegalovirus exposure and HLA in healthy donors. The PCR employed 60 Vbeta primers together with 13 Jbeta primers. TCRdb's copy holds only in-frame clones and misses some; the assay was immunoSEQ multiplex PCR. The sample includes approximately 110,000 clones. The sample taken for sequencing was PBMCs. Source of these receptors: a man aged 50 or older in good health and CMV-seronegative.

This chain uses TRBV5-1 with TRBJ1-1; no clear D. The CDR3 runs 13 residues. Germline CDR1 SGHRS, CDR2 YFSETQ. V lost 1 base and J lost 1, with 5 bases in between. The CDR3 nucleotides are TGCGCCAGCAGCTTGTCACAGAACACTGAAGCTTTCTTT. Translated: CASSLSQNTEAFF.

The chain carries TRBV7-9 and TRBJ1-3, with 8 bases fitting TRBD1. Germline CDR1 and CDR2: SEHNR and FQNEAQ (reference sequence). V gave up 7 bases and J gave up 0 bases; unmatched junction bases: 8. The CDR3 sequence is 16 residues long. CDR3 sequence: CASTRDRLNSGNTIYF. CDR3 in DNA: TGTGCCAGCACCCGGGACAGGTTGAACTCTGGAAACACCATATATTTT.

This sequence joins TRBV29-1 and TRBJ1-2, with 9 bases lining up with TRBD1. CDR3 length equals 13 residues. V lost 7 bases, J lost 6 bases, and 9 bases stayed unmatched. CDR1 is SQVTM and CDR2 is ANQGSEA in the germline V gene. The CDR3 spells CSAPGQGENGYTF. The CDR3 DNA is TGCAGCGCCCCGGGACAGGGAGAGAATGGCTACACCTTC.

The rearrangement uses TRBV19 and TRBJ1-2; D not resolved. Per the germline V gene, CDR1 is LNHDA and CDR2 is SQIVND (reference sequence). The ends were cut back, 3 bases at V and 8 bases at J, with 13 bases in the middle. The CDR3 is made up of 13 amino acids. The CDR3: CASSIAGEGGYTF. For the CDR3, the DNA is TGTGCCAGTAGTATCGCCGGGGAAGGCGGCTACACCTTC.

The gene calls are TRBV7-9 and TRBJ1-1, with D possibly matching TRBD1 (6 bases). This CDR3 has 13 amino acids. The V gene lost 5 bases and the J gene lost 6 bases, with 13 bases spanning the gap. Germline CDR1 reads SEHNR; CDR2 reads FQNEAQ (reference sequence). Here the CDR3 reads CASSHARGSEAFF. In nucleotides, the CDR3 is TGTGCCAGCAGCCACGCTAGGGGGTCTGAAGCTTTCTTT.

The chain employs TRBV6-5 and TRBJ1-1; 7 nucleotides match TRBD1. CDR1 is MNHEY and CDR2 is SVGAGI in the germline V gene. The V and J ends lost 5 bases and 4 bases, in that order; junction bases with no gene match: 4. This CDR3 contains 13 residues. CDR3 bases: TGTGCCAGCAGTCGGGACAGCCCCACTGAAGCTTTCTTT. This codes for CASSRDSPTEAFF.

The CDR3 loop is CASSTRTGNIQYF. CDR3 DNA: TGTGCCAGTAGTACCCGGACAGGAAACATTCAGTACTTC. V is TRBV19 and J is TRBJ2-4, with 7 bases identical to TRBD1. The V and J ends lost 4 bases and 6 bases, in that order; junction bases with no gene match: 3. The CDR3 extends over 13 amino acids. The germline V gene encodes CDR1 LNHDA and CDR2 SQIVND (reference sequence).

The chain couples TRBV7-8 to TRBJ1-1, with a weak D call TRBD1 (6 bases). Trimming stripped 5 bases from V and 11 bases from J, with 18 bases between. The CDR3 has 13 residues. Per germline, CDR1 SGHVS and CDR2 FQNEAQ. CDR3 sequence reads: CASSPLSRGFAFF. The CDR3 DNA follows: TGTGCCAGCAGCCCGCTTAGCAGGGGATTTGCTTTCTTT.

The chain joins TRBV7-9 to TRBJ2-1; 9 bases map to TRBD1. The CDR3 sequence is 13 residues long. The V gene end was trimmed by 4 bases and the J gene end by 8 bases; junction bases not matched to a gene: 3. In germline, CDR1 is SEHNR, CDR2 FQNEAQ (reference sequence). The CDR3 is CASSWTGDDEQFF. CDR3 sequence (DNA): TGTGCCAGCAGCTGGACAGGGGACGATGAGCAGTTCTTC.

The rearrangement uses TRBV6-6 and TRBJ1-5; D not resolved. Germline V CDR1 and CDR2: MNHNY, SVGAGI (reference sequence). This CDR3 contains 12 residues. Trimming stripped 6 bases from V and 6 bases from J, with 9 bases between. CDR3: CASSPLSQPQHF. The CDR3, as DNA: TGTGCCAGCAGCCCATTGTCTCAGCCCCAGCATTTT.

V is TRBV11-2 and J is TRBJ1-2; TRBD1 matches 7 bases. In germline, CDR1 is SGHAT, CDR2 FQNNGV. CDR3 length equals 17 residues. With 4 bases clipped from V and 8 bases from J, the junction kept 19 bases outside the gene matches. Written as DNA, the CDR3 is TGTGCCAGCAGCTCCCAACATACCCTCGACAGGGAGTGGGGCTACACCTTC. Amino acid sequence: CASSSQHTLDREWGYTF.

The rearrangement uses TRBV5-1 and TRBJ2-2; the match to TRBD1 covers 12 bases. Germline V gene sequence: CDR1 SGHRS, CDR2 YFSETQ. This CDR3 contains 16 residues. V shed 4 bases, J shed 6 bases, and the junction held 7 bases outside the gene matches. CDR3 loop: CASSRGTGGEAGELFF. The CDR3 DNA follows: TGCGCCAGCAGCCGAGGGACAGGGGGCGAAGCCGGGGAGCTGTTTTTT.

J is TRBJ2-7 and V is TRBV6-1, with D perhaps matching TRBD2 (5 bases). Trimming took 9 bases from V and 7 from J, leaving 19 bases between them. The length of the CDR3 is 13 residues. Germline-derived CDR1 and CDR2 are MNHNS and SASEGT. The CDR3, as DNA: TGTGCCAGTCAGTCCTTCGGGGTTGTGGAGCAGTACTTC. This sequence encodes CASQSFGVVEQYF.

The J gene is TRBJ1-1, the V gene TRBV11-2; 8 bases are shared with TRBD1. The germline V gene has CDR1 SGHAT and CDR2 FQNNGV. The CDR3 is 14 residues long. With V trimmed by 5 bases and J by 6 bases, 8 bases remained unmatched. This chain's CDR3 is CASSLGQGGSEAFF. Written as DNA, the CDR3 is TGTGCCAGCAGCCTTGGACAGGGAGGTTCTGAAGCTTTCTTT.

This chain links TRBV4-3 with TRBJ2-1; D is possibly TRBD2 (5 bases). The CDR3 has 15 residues. Per germline, CDR1 LGHNA and CDR2 YSLEER. V was trimmed by 1 base and J by 10 bases, leaving 17 bases between them. This CDR3 is CASSQVKVRVVEQFF. CDR3 coding DNA: TGCGCCAGCAGCCAAGTTAAAGTGAGGGTTGTGGAGCAGTTCTTC.

The chain recombines TRBV6-5 with TRBJ2-2, with D maybe TRBD1 (6 bases). Germline assignment: CDR1 MNHEY and CDR2 SVGAGI. Trimming cost V 0 bases and J 1 base, with 9 bases left between them. This CDR3 is built from 16 residues. The CDR3 protein is CASSYSQGLNTGELFF. CDR3 DNA sequence: TGTGCCAGCAGTTACTCCCAGGGGTTGAACACCGGGGAGCTGTTTTTT.

Comment on this clone: Compared with germline, one end of the junction differs, possibly owing to a read error. This chain joins TRBV5-5 and TRBJ1-6, with D possibly TRBD1 on 6 matching bases. Germline loops: CDR1 SGHKS, CDR2 YYEKEE (reference sequence). The CDR3 loop spans 14 amino acids. CDR3 region: CASSLMSSGQSGDF. In nucleotides, the CDR3 is TGTGCCAGCAGCTTGATGTCGTCCGGACAGAGCGGGGACTTT.

J is TRBJ2-1 and V is TRBV19; no definite D call. V was shortened by 3 bases and J by 0 bases, with 9 bases between the two germline ends. From germline, CDR1 is LNHDA and CDR2 SQIVND (reference sequence). This CDR3 is 15 amino acids long. The CDR3, as DNA: TGTGCCAGTAGTATGAGGAGTAGCTCCTACAATGAGCAGTTCTTC. Protein sequence: CASSMRSSSYNEQFF.

This sequence joins TRBV7-3 and TRBJ2-1, with D possibly being TRBD2 (6 bases). The V gene lost 4 bases and the J gene lost 6 bases, with 25 bases spanning the gap. Germline V gene data show CDR1 as SGHTA and CDR2 as FQGTGA. The CDR3 totals 18 residues. The CDR3 DNA reads as TGTGCCAGCAGCTCCCCTGGTGGGGTTGGGGGAGGACTCAATGAGCAGTTCTTC. Its protein product is CASSSPGGVGGGLNEQFF.

The genes are TRBV19 and TRBJ1-2, with 9 bases fitting TRBD1. The CDR3 consists of 14 residues. V was pared by 9 bases and J by 0 bases, with 5 bases of the junction left unmatched. Germline V gives CDR1 LNHDA, CDR2 SQIVND (reference sequence). CDR3 residues: CASRDRVANYGYTF. The CDR3 nucleotides read TGTGCCAGCCGGGACAGGGTCGCTAACTATGGCTACACCTTC.

The rearrangement links TRBV14 to TRBJ1-1; tentative D call: TRBD1 (6 bases). V lost 3 bases and J 4 bases, leaving 9 bases between the germline ends. The CDR3 is 13 amino acids. In germline, CDR1 is SGHDN, CDR2 FVKESK. Here the CDR3 reads CASSQGASTEAFF. CDR3 coding DNA: TGTGCCAGCAGCCAGGGGGCATCCACTGAAGCTTTCTTT. The full variable domain, rest sourced from reference TRBV14 and TRBJ1-1, is EAGVTQFPSHSVIEKGQTVTLRCDPISGHDNLYWYRRVMGKEIKFLLHFVKESKQDESGMPNNRFLAERTGGTYSTLKVQPAELEDSGVYFCASSQGASTEAFFGQGTRLTVV.

The chain uses TRBV10-3 and TRBJ2-1, with D uncertain. Deletions cut 4 bases from V and 5 bases from J, with 12 bases between. CDR1 is ENHRY and CDR2 is SYGVKD in the germline V gene. The CDR3 consists of 14 residues. The CDR3 DNA reads as TGTGCCATCAGTGGATCTATGACAAACAATGAGCAGTTCTTC. This sequence encodes CAISGSMTNNEQFF.

The V and J genes are TRBV6-6 and TRBJ2-7; D unresolved. The CDR3 contains 15 residues. Trimming pared 6 bases from V and 5 bases from J, leaving 20 bases between. Germline CDR1 MNHNY, CDR2 SVGAGI (reference sequence). CDR3 in amino acids: CASSNTGDIFHEQYF. The DNA of the CDR3 is TGTGCCAGCAGCAACACGGGTGATATTTTCCACGAGCAGTACTTC.